The clone carrying this T cell receptor (beta chain) appeared a few times. The target antigen is unknown. A multiplex PCR was run with 60 Vbeta primers and 13 Jbeta primers. Method: immunoSEQ multiplex PCR; TCRdb's copy keeps in-frame clones and lacks some. The repertoire holds about 200,000 clones, with roughly 80% as singletons. This CDR3 contains 12 residues. The germline V gene has CDR1 GTSNPN and CDR2 SVGIG (reference sequence). The V gene lost 0 bases and the J gene lost 6 bases, with 8 bases spanning the gap. These data are taken from a study of cytomegalovirus exposure and HLA in healthy donors. Findings and caveats of the study: The study had only CMV serostatus as immune exposure information.

The chain uses TRBV30 and TRBJ1-2, with unresolved D. Sequenced: PBMCs. This TCR was recovered from a young woman in good health and CMV-seronegative. Written as DNA, the CDR3 is TGTGCCTGGAGTGTACTACGGAATGGCTACACCTTC. Translating gives CAWSVLRNGYTF.